Presented here are 19 T cell receptor beta chains from one specimen sequenced in a study of shared clonotypes between healthy human individuals. Clones were read by immunoSEQ multiplex PCR, and TCRdb kept only the in-frame ones, dropping some. This table has more than 2 million clones, 90% to 96% appearing once. The specimen sequenced was naive CD4+ T cells sorted from blood. Subset noted: CD45RA+ positively selected. The receptors come from a man aged 18 to 30 in good health.

The chain recombines TRBV5-4 with TRBJ1-5; 9 positions agree with TRBD1. CDR1 is SGHNT and CDR2 is YYREEE in the germline V gene (reference sequence). The CDR3 runs to 13 residues. V lost 4 bases to trimming and J lost 10 bases; unmatched junction nucleotides: 6. CDR3 sequence: CASSPDRGPPQHF. The CDR3 DNA sequence: TGTGCCAGCAGCCCGGACAGGGGCCCTCCCCAGCATTTT.

The chain couples TRBV6-5 to TRBJ2-3; tentatively, D is TRBD2 (6 bases). CDR1 MNHEY and CDR2 SVGAGI come from the germline V gene. Trimming pared 3 bases from V and 3 bases from J, leaving 13 bases between. This CDR3 is 15 amino acids long. CDR3 sequence reads: CASSYTAGRTDTQYF. The CDR3 DNA reads as TGTGCCAGCAGTTATACTGCGGGGAGGACAGATACGCAGTATTTT.

This chain links TRBV4-1 with TRBJ2-7; D is undetermined. This CDR3 has 13 residues. The V end was cut by 0 bases, the J end by 3 bases, with 6 bases between. Germline V gene lookup returns CDR1 MGHRA and CDR2 YSYEKL. The CDR3 DNA reads TGCGCCAGCAGCCAAGACTCACTCTACGAGCAGTACTTC. Encoded protein: CASSQDSLYEQYF.

The rearrangement links TRBV6-6 to TRBJ1-1; D unclear. The V end was cut by 2 bases, the J end by 1 base, with 8 bases between. Germline V gives CDR1 MNHNY, CDR2 SVGAGI (reference sequence). There are 14 residues in the CDR3. The CDR3 loop reads CASSYTEGNTEAFF. CDR3 sequence (DNA): TGTGCCAGCAGTTACACAGAGGGGAACACTGAAGCTTTCTTT.

The chain links TRBV2 to TRBJ2-2, with D tentatively TRBD1 (6 bases). Trimming removed 8 bases from V and 7 bases from J, with 14 bases in between. The CDR3 contains 13 residues. Germline loops: CDR1 SNHLY, CDR2 FYNNEI. CDR3 bases: TGTGCCAGCCTCTGGACAGTTGGCGGGGAGCTGTTTTTT. Its translation is CASLWTVGGELFF.

A single count supports this clone. Distinct nucleotide sequences in the sample also encode this CDR3. The chain is built from TRBV10-3 and TRBJ2-1; TRBD1 might be the D (6 bases). This CDR3 spans 15 amino acids. Germline V gene lookup returns CDR1 ENHRY and CDR2 SYGVKD. V was shortened by 5 bases and J by 0 bases, with 11 bases between the two germline ends. The CDR3 spells CAISRTESSYNEQFF. The CDR3 DNA reads as TGTGCCATCAGTAGGACAGAAAGCTCCTACAATGAGCAGTTCTTC.

This chain connects TRBV6-1 to TRBJ2-5; 8 nucleotides align to TRBD2. This CDR3 region has 14 residues. With 4 bases clipped from V and 1 base from J, the junction kept 2 bases outside the gene matches. CDR1 and CDR2 from the germline V gene are MNHNS and SASEGT. The CDR3 loop is CASSVRGGQETQYF. As DNA, the CDR3 is TGTGCCAGCAGTGTCCGGGGGGGCCAAGAGACCCAGTACTTC.

The chain uses TRBV5-4 and TRBJ1-4; TRBD1 might be the D (6 bases). Trimming pared 4 bases from V and 6 bases from J, leaving 13 bases between. CDR1 and CDR2 (germline): SGHNT, YYREEE (reference sequence). This CDR3 comprises 14 residues. CDR3 bases: TGTGCCAGCAGCATATCGGGGGGCCATGAAAAACTGTTTTTT. Translation: CASSISGGHEKLFF.

Note on this clone: Other DNA sequences in this sample translate to the same CDR3. The gene calls are TRBV20-1 and TRBJ2-3; D call uncertain. The V gene's germline CDR1 is DFQATT and CDR2 SNEGSKA (reference sequence). This CDR3 is 10 amino acids long. V shed 7 bases and J shed 0 bases, with 2 bases lying between them. As DNA, the CDR3 is TGCAGTGGAAGCACAGATACGCAGTATTTT. Protein product: CSGSTDTQYF.

Points on this clone: Other DNA sequences within the sample encode an identical CDR3. The chain employs TRBV6-1 and TRBJ2-7, with TRBD2 matching 13 bases. The CDR3 is 14 amino acids. Looked up from germline, CDR1 is MNHNS and CDR2 is SASEGT. Losses at the gene ends were 6 bases for V and 4 bases for J; bases not matched to a gene: 3. The CDR3 region is CASREGLAGYEQYF. CDR3 sequence (DNA): TGTGCCAGCAGAGAGGGACTAGCGGGATACGAGCAGTACTTC.

This chain uses TRBV6-1 with TRBJ1-2; the D gene is possibly TRBD1 (5 bases). This CDR3 is 13 amino acids long. The ends were cut back, 1 base at V and 8 bases at J, with 11 bases in the middle. Germline CDR1 and CDR2: MNHNS and SASEGT. Here the CDR3 reads CASSEVPSGGYTF. CDR3 coding DNA: TGTGCCAGCAGTGAAGTTCCCTCAGGGGGCTACACCTTC.

This chain uses TRBV29-1 with TRBJ2-6; D unclear. The CDR3 totals 15 residues. The V end lost 0 bases, the J end lost 5 bases, and 11 bases lay between the germline ends. The germline gives CDR1 SQVTM, CDR2 ANQGSEA. CDR3 loop: CSVEEPLYWANVLTF. CDR3 bases: TGCAGCGTTGAAGAACCGTTGTATTGGGCCAACGTCCTGACTTTC.

This chain connects TRBV5-1 to TRBJ2-3; possible D gene TRBD2, 5 bases. Trimming stripped 2 bases from V and 6 bases from J, with 13 bases between. There are 14 residues in the CDR3. Germline CDR1 SGHRS, CDR2 YFSETQ. CDR3 sequence: CASSFSERSDTQYF. CDR3 coding DNA: TGCGCCAGCAGCTTTAGCGAACGGTCGGATACGCAGTATTTT.

The V and J genes are TRBV6-5 and TRBJ2-7, with 8 bases fitting TRBD1. The trim removed 4 bases at V and 6 bases at J, leaving 8 bases unmatched. Germline CDR1 reads MNHEY; CDR2 reads SVGAGI. The CDR3 spans 14 residues. CDR3 protein: CASSSRADRAEQYF. CDR3 coding DNA: TGTGCCAGCAGTTCCCGTGCGGACAGGGCCGAGCAGTACTTC.

This chain connects TRBV30 to TRBJ2-2, with D possibly matching TRBD1 (6 bases). Germline V gene lookup returns CDR1 GTSNPN and CDR2 SVGIG (reference sequence). V lost 3 bases to trimming and J lost 7 bases, with 9 bases between them. This CDR3 is 12 amino acids long. The CDR3 sequence: CAWRDSNGELFF. The CDR3 DNA reads TGTGCCTGGAGGGACAGCAACGGGGAGCTGTTTTTT.

The chain combines TRBV5-1 with TRBJ2-3; D is unclear. The CDR3 runs 14 residues. V dropped 4 bases and J dropped 3 bases, with 12 bases sitting between them. Germline CDR1 reads SGHRS; CDR2 reads YFSETQ. Written as DNA, the CDR3 is TGCGCCAGCAGCCTATATCACGTGACAGATACGCAGTATTTT. Protein product: CASSLYHVTDTQYF. The full variable domain, completed using reference TRBV5-1 and TRBJ2-3, is KAGVTQTPRYLIKTRGQQVTLSCSPISGHRSVSWYQQTPGQGLQFLFEYFSETQRNKGNFPGRFSGRQFSNSRSEMNVSTLELGDSALYLCASSLYHVTDTQYFGPGTRLTVL.

The V call is TRBV28, the J call TRBJ2-3; unclear D gene. Germline lookup yields CDR1 MDHEN and CDR2 SYDVKM. The CDR3 extends over 10 amino acids. V was shortened by 7 bases and J by 5 bases, with 4 bases between the two germline ends. The CDR3 nucleotides are TGTGCCAGCACAGGAGATACGCAGTATTTT. Translated, it gives CASTGDTQYF.

This sequence joins TRBV6-5 and TRBJ2-5; 10 bases match TRBD2. The germline CDR1 and CDR2 sequences are MNHEY and SVGAGI. There are 13 residues in the CDR3. The V segment lost 10 bases and the J segment 4 bases; nucleotides outside the gene matches: 6. The CDR3 loop reads CATQRGGRETQYF. CDR3 DNA: TGTGCCACCCAGCGGGGGGGGCGAGAGACCCAGTACTTC.

The rearrangement links TRBV5-1 to TRBJ2-7; D ambiguous. The CDR3 is made up of 15 amino acids. V lost 0 bases to trimming and J lost 5 bases, with 15 bases between them. Germline loops: CDR1 SGHRS, CDR2 YFSETQ. CDR3 sequence reads: CASSLAMARYNEQYF. In DNA form, the CDR3 reads TGCGCCAGCAGCTTGGCCATGGCGAGGTATAACGAGCAGTACTTC.